This T cell receptor beta chain was obtained from a study of shared clonotypes between healthy human individuals (dated by TCRdb to 2018 to 2021). Describing the broader study: A couple of women and a few men aged 18 to 49 years were included in the cohort. For each donor, CD4 naive and CD4 memory were each given three plates, CD8 naive was given two plates, and CD8 memory was given one plate. To estimate repertoire size and how much clonotypes are shared between individuals, the study performed deep sequencing of blood TCR repertoires from 4 to 6 healthy adults. Different laboratories and diverse techniques were used to prepare libraries and sequence TCR repertoires, to increase sequencing depth and limit assay-specific biases. Leukapheresis yielded between about 0.8 and 9.5 billion PBMCs per donor. The investigation overall reported the following: Sampling was limited to blood, and TCR repertoires in tissue likely differ from TCR repertoires in blood. The genetic and exposure-history diversity represented was limited by the small number of donors. Larger estimated clonotype richness was generally found for naive subsets than for memory subsets. Compared with non-shared clonotypes, clonotypes shared by all four sorted-subset donors had higher generation probabilities. Across four donors, about 5% of naive CD4, roughly 3.4% of naive CD8, 2.3% of memory CD4, and about 0.44% of memory CD8 clonotypes were shared. Based on pairwise subsampling, the degree of clonotype sharing among donors was expected to be affected by sequencing depth. Incomplete sequencing was indicated by rarefaction of sorted-subset datasets, despite the large sequencing depth.

As concerns this clone: The specificity of this receptor is unknown. Within one base of it there is no much larger clone, and no base qualities were kept.

TCR CDR3 regions were amplified from genomic DNA by multiplex PCR using the deep immunoSEQ assay. For each cell subset, the extracted genomic DNA was distributed evenly across all wells of several immunoSEQ 96-well plates, and each plate served as one replicate. Each replicate PCR for sorted subsets received roughly 0.2 ug genomic DNA, equal to 28,000 or so T cell genomes. The purified libraries were quantified using a Qubit 3.0 fluorometer, sized with a Bioanalyzer 2100, and then quantified again using the KAPA Library Quantification kit. A separate single-read 150-cycle Illumina NextSeq 550 flow cell was used to sequence each immunoSEQ 96-well plate. On the authors' methods: The immunoSEQ output contained only junctional sequences without quality scores, so filtering could not match that applied to full-length reads. To assign V/J genes and CDR3, sequences were annotated against IMGT germline references using PyIR, a Python wrapper for IgBLAST v1.9. Reads were filtered out if the reads had weak V/J assignments (E-value above 1e-6), no CDR3, stop codons, out-of-frame junctions, or ambiguous translated residues. A V3J clonotype was defined by an identical inferred V gene, J gene, and CDR3 amino acid sequence. Percentage overlap between repertoires was calculated by dividing the number of shared unique clonotypes by the size of the smaller repertoire. Three approaches were used to assess repertoire richness: RTK rarefaction, the Chao1 estimator, and Recon v2.1 estimates of unobserved clonotypes. For all TCRbeta clonotypes obtained by the gDNA method from a few donors, generation probabilities were computed with OLGA. TCRdb obtained this table from immuneACCESS and retained in-frame rearrangements with V and J assigned. These tables miss some clones; where compared with another copy, unresolved V genes account for less than half of the shortfall, and the remainder is unexplained. D and trimming were read from the DNA, whereas the V and J calls and clone size are those reported in that table. Counted in this sample were more than 2 million clones; 85% to 95% of them appeared once. The ten largest make up approximately 1.6% of the sample.

Reading the germline V gene gives CDR1 SQVTM and CDR2 ANQGSEA. V is pruned by 1 base and J by 2 bases, leaving 4 bases of the junction without a gene match. CDR3 length: 14 amino acids, cysteine to phenylalanine. Of the read, only the CDR3 DNA is kept; its 42 bases are in frame from base 1. CD8 naive samples were obtained by positive selection for CCR7 among CD45RO-negative cells, yielding a CD45RA+CCR7+ population from which TemRA cells were excluded. Healthy HIV-negative adults with no recently reported acute infections or vaccinations were included as donors. All donors were Caucasian adults living in Nashville, Tennessee, USA. Blood was collected by leukapheresis, and PBMCs were isolated by Ficoll-Histopaque density gradient centrifugation and then cryopreserved in liquid nitrogen vapor phase. Analytical flow cytometry was used to check the purity and quantity of every magnetically sorted T cell population. Genomic DNA was isolated from each sorted fraction and quantified by UV absorbance on a Nanodrop 2000c.

The receptor was derived from a man aged 18 to 29 in good health. Some clones in this sample may be carry-over from other donors' samples. The sequenced sample was naive CD8+ T cells from PBMCs. Sample cell subset or site, as interpreted from the label and publication: CD45RA+CCR7+. Rearrangement joined TRBV29-1 to TRBJ2-7, with 8 junctional bases fitting TRBD2. Here is the DNA: TGCAGCGTTGAAGGGACTAGCAGTACCTACGAGCAGTACTTC. Translation gives CSVEGTSSTYEQYF.